Given below is one T cell receptor beta chain in context. Its antigen is not identified. With autoimmune disease history or systemic immunosuppression, patients were excluded. At baseline, cycle 4 day 1, and cycle 7 day 1, blood was sampled. CDR1 and CDR2 (germline): SGHRS, YFSETQ. V was pared by 0 bases and J by 4 bases, with 10 bases between. The CDR3 contains 14 residues. The data stem from a study of OX40 agonist ivuxolimab in advanced cancers. Study at large: With ivuxolimab, an agonistic anti-OX40 (CD134) antibody, patients were treated. Study-wide points: Clones of CD4+ and CD8+ blood T cells grew by week 6 at doses of 0.1 to 3.0 mg/kg.

Repertoires were generated with immunoSEQ multiplex PCR, while TCRdb's copy carries only in-frame clones and drops some. The data show tens of thousands of clones, with about 93% seen just once and roughly 0.4% held by the top ten. The TCR was taken from an adult with an advanced solid tumor such as melanoma, head and neck, liver or kidney cancer. This sample comprised CD4+ or CD8+ T cells sorted from blood, obtained in a trial of the OX40 agonist ivuxolimab. The chain recombines TRBV5-1 with TRBJ1-2; no definite D call. For the CDR3, the DNA is TGCGCCAGCAGCTTGGATGGGCGAGGCTATGGCTACACCTTC. Translated: CASSLDGRGYGYTF. The variable domain in full, with the rest retrieved from reference TRBV5-1 and TRBJ1-2, is KAGVTQTPRYLIKTRGQQVTLSCSPISGHRSVSWYQQTPGQGLQFLFEYFSETQRNKGNFPGRFSGRQFSNSRSEMNVSTLELGDSALYLCASSLDGRGYGYTFGSGTRLTVV.